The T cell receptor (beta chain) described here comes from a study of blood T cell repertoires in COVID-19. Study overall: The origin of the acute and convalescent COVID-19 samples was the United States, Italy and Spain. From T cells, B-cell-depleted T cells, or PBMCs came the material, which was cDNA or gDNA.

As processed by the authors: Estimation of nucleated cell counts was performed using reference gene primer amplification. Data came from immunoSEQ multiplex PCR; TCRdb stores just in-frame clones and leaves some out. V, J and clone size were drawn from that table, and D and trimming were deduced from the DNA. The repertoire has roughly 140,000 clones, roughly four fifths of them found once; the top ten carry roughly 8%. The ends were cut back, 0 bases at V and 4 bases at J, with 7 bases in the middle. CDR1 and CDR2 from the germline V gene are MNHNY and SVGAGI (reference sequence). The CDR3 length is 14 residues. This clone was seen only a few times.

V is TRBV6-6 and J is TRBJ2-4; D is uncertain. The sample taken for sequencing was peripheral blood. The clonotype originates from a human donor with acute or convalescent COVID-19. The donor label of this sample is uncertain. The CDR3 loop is CASSYSEAKNIQYF. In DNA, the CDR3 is TGTGCCAGCAGTTACTCAGAGGCTAAAAACATTCAGTACTTC.